The 4 T cell receptor beta chains below were found in one sample sequenced in a study of metastatic and nonmetastatic thyroid tumors. TCRdb re-analyzed the PCR reads through MiXCR. The table includes 40,000 to 55,000 clones, about a sixth detected once. Prior to thyroid surgery, none of the patients had received any treatment. The sample was blood. Receptors were obtained from a female donor with papillary thyroid cancer or a benign thyroid nodule (not recorded which). Some clones in this sample may be carry-over from other donors' samples.

Ten or more counts support this clone. The chain combines TRBV7-6 with TRBJ2-7; weak D call: TRBD1 (5 bases). V lost 5 bases to trimming and J lost 1 base, with 9 bases between them. The germline V gene encodes CDR1 SGHVS and CDR2 FNYEAQ. The CDR3 covers 13 residues. CDR3 amino acids: CASSQGSSYEQYF. The CDR3 DNA reads TGTGCCAGCAGCCAGGGATCTTCCTACGAGCAGTACTTC.

This clone was observed a handful of times. The genes are TRBV19 and TRBJ1-5; D gene unclear. With 6 bases removed from V and 5 bases from J, the gap between germline ends came to 8 bases. CDR1 and CDR2 from the germline V gene are LNHDA and SQIVND (reference sequence). The CDR3 is 12 amino acids. The chain's CDR3 is CASSTAHQPQHF. The CDR3 DNA reads as TGTGCCAGTAGCACAGCCCATCAGCCCCAGCATTTT.

This clone was seen repeatedly, ten times or more. The chain has TRBV28 and TRBJ2-3; the D gene is possibly TRBD2 (5 bases). Trimming took off 10 bases at V and 3 bases at J, with 23 bases between the two ends. The CDR3 has 16 amino acids. The germline V gene encodes CDR1 MDHEN and CDR2 SYDVKM. Here the CDR3 DNA reads TGTGCCACCCGTACCCGGCTCGCTAGCCGGACAGATACGCAGTATTTT. It is translated as CATRTRLASRTDTQYF. Complete variable domain (other parts from reference TRBV28 and TRBJ2-3): DVKVTQSSRYLVKRTGEKVFLECVQDMDHENMFWYRQDPGLGLRLIYFSYDVKMKEKGDIPEGYSVSREKKERFSLILESASTNQTSMYLCATRTRLASRTDTQYFGPGTRLTVL.

This clone was observed at least ten times. A much larger clonotype is one base distant, so this may be a read error. The genes are TRBV27 and TRBJ1-2, with D tentatively TRBD1 (5 bases). Trimming left V 0 bases short and J 0 bases short, with 23 bases between. The CDR3 is made up of 20 amino acids. Germline loops: CDR1 MNHEY, CDR2 SMNVEV (reference sequence). CDR3 bases: TGTGCCAGCAGTTTATCATCCACGATGGGACGGGAGAGTACTAACTATGGCTACACCTTC. Protein: CASSLSSTMGRESTNYGYTF.